This T cell receptor (beta chain) was sequenced for a study of blood T cell repertoires in COVID-19. The V end lost 8 bases, the J end lost 2 bases, and 12 bases lay between the germline ends. Per germline, CDR1 MDHEN and CDR2 SYDVKM. The CDR3 runs 14 residues. Profiling relied on immunoSEQ multiplex PCR, and the TCRdb table lists in-frame clones only, not all of them. The table records over 200,000 clones, roughly 85% of them present only once. The clonotype comes from a woman aged 40 to 50 with active or convalescent COVID-19. Sequenced sample: peripheral blood. This sequence joins TRBV28 and TRBJ1-4; a weak D match, TRBD1 (5 bases). The DNA for the CDR3 is TGTGCCAGCGGGGCCTTTACCACTAATGAAAAACTGTTTTTT. Encoded protein: CASGAFTTNEKLFF.